The sample holds a few counts of the clone carrying this T cell receptor beta chain. Its antigen is as yet unknown. The data stem from a study of T cell repertoires in cytomegalovirus infection. Study-level background: HLA-B-restricted CMV epitopes that are well studied were used alongside recently identified HLA-C-restricted ones. Matching HLA type and CMV infection were both indicated by public TCR beta signatures.

Germline lookup yields CDR1 KGHSH and CDR2 LQKENI. V lost 3 bases and J lost 6, with 15 bases in between. The CDR3 loop spans 14 amino acids. MiXCR, run by TCRdb on the reads, gives a single entry per CDR3 protein. The sample consists of about 330,000 distinct CDR3 sequences, about 34% of them appearing once. This TCR was recovered from a human donor in good health (CMV status not recorded). Some clones in this sample may be carry-over from other donors' samples. This sequence joins TRBV18 and TRBJ2-7; D ambiguous. The source material was cultured PBMCs, sampled from culture after CMV antigen stimulation. The CDR3 is CASSPYGPSGEQYF. The CDR3 DNA reads as TGTGCCAGCTCACCCTATGGACCGTCAGGCGAGCAGTACTTC.